The 27 T cell receptor beta chains below all came from one sample that was sequenced in a study of somatic mutations in cytotoxic T cells in rheumatoid arthritis. Clones were read by immunoSEQ multiplex PCR, and TCRdb kept only the in-frame ones, dropping some. Of about 12,000 clones listed, roughly 80% are singletons. The sample consisted of CD8+ T cells sorted from blood. Receptors originate from a man aged 50 or older in good health.

The chain links TRBV10-2 to TRBJ2-7; the D is unclear. The CDR3 totals 14 residues. The germline gives CDR1 WSHSY, CDR2 SAAADI. The germline V and J ends were trimmed by 5 bases and 2 bases, with 13 bases remaining between them. The CDR3 loop reads CASSRRERPYEQYF. CDR3 in DNA: TGCGCCAGCAGTCGGCGTGAAAGGCCCTACGAGCAGTACTTC.

This clone is termed large. The rearrangement uses TRBV27 and TRBJ1-1; D gene uncertain. The germline V gene encodes CDR1 MNHEY and CDR2 SMNVEV (reference sequence). The CDR3 covers 12 residues. V shed 2 bases and J shed 8 bases, with 9 bases lying between them. The CDR3 here is CASSLGGREAFF. CDR3 sequence (DNA): TGTGCCAGCAGTTTAGGTGGCAGGGAAGCTTTCTTT.

The rearrangement links TRBV4-2 to TRBJ2-7; 9 bases are a match to TRBD2. Unmatched junction bases numbered 4, after V lost 2 bases and J lost 2 bases. The CDR3 spans 15 residues. Germline assignment: CDR1 LGHNA and CDR2 YNFKEQ. DNA for the CDR3: TGTGCCAGCAGCCAACTAGCGGGACTAGCCTACGAGCAGTACTTC. It is translated as CASSQLAGLAYEQYF.

The gene calls are TRBV5-1 and TRBJ2-3; TRBD2 matches 7 bases. Germline CDR1 SGHRS, CDR2 YFSETQ. This CDR3 has 15 amino acids. J gave up 2 bases and V 3 bases, and 6 bases lay outside the gene matches. The CDR3 bases are TGCGCCAGCAGCTACCAAGCGGGGTTCACAGATACGCAGTATTTT. It is translated as CASSYQAGFTDTQYF.

The rearrangement uses TRBV4-1 and TRBJ2-1; no clear D gene. CDR3 length: 12 residues. Trimming pared 0 bases from V and 10 bases from J, leaving 7 bases between. Germline V CDR1 and CDR2: MGHRA, YSYEKL. The CDR3 nucleotides are TGCGCCAGCAGCCAAGACGGAGTAGAGCAGTTCTTC. It is translated as CASSQDGVEQFF.

The rearrangement uses TRBV1 and TRBJ2-2; whether TRBD2, the table's D call, matches the DNA was not checked. TRBV1 is a pseudogene locus. This CDR3 has 14 amino acids. This CDR3 reads CTSSPGDRTGELFF. In DNA form, the CDR3 reads TGCACCAGCAGCCCGGGGGATAGGACCGGGGAGCTGTTTTTT.

The count of this clone is one. V and J are TRBV4-3 and TRBJ1-2; D is unresolved. Germline V CDR1 and CDR2: LGHNA, YSLEER. The CDR3 totals 15 residues. V lost 4 bases and J 4 bases, leaving 16 bases between the germline ends. CDR3 amino acids: CASSPTRTRAYGYTF. The CDR3 bases are TGCGCCAGCAGCCCTACCCGAACCCGAGCCTATGGCTACACCTTC.

The sample holds one count of this clone. This rearrangement joins TRBV19 to TRBJ2-7; 7 nucleotides match TRBD1. The V and J ends lost 3 bases and 6 bases, in that order; junction bases with no gene match: 11. The CDR3 consists of 15 residues. Germline V CDR1 and CDR2: LNHDA, SQIVND (reference sequence). In nucleotides, the CDR3 is TGTGCCAGTAGTATCTCGACAGGGTCCCTTAGCGAGCAGTACTTC. Amino acids: CASSISTGSLSEQYF.

The J gene is TRBJ2-2, the V gene TRBV7-9; D is perhaps TRBD2 (5 bases). The V end was cut by 1 base, the J end by 6 bases, with 9 bases between. CDR3 length: 14 residues. Germline CDR1 SEHNR, CDR2 FQNEAQ (reference sequence). The CDR3 sequence: CASSLESGAGELFF. DNA of the CDR3: TGTGCCAGCAGCTTAGAGTCCGGGGCCGGGGAGCTGTTTTTT.

Only one count was recorded for this clone. The chain carries TRBV7-8 and TRBJ2-7; 9 positions match TRBD2. The CDR3 has 17 amino acids. Germline V gene lookup returns CDR1 SGHVS and CDR2 FQNEAQ. V was clipped by 1 base and J by 2 bases; unmatched bases: 9. The CDR3 loop reads CASSLEGLAGVAYEQYF. The CDR3 nucleotides read TGTGCCAGCAGCTTAGAGGGATTAGCGGGAGTGGCCTACGAGCAGTACTTC.

The chain joins TRBV6-1 to TRBJ2-7; 10 bases are a match to TRBD1. Germline V CDR1 and CDR2: MNHNS, SASEGT. V lost 7 bases, J lost 2 bases, and 5 bases stayed unmatched. This CDR3 spans 14 amino acids. CDR3 DNA sequence: TGTGCCAGCACCGGGACAGGGGTTACCTACGAGCAGTACGTC. It encodes CASTGTGVTYEQYV.

V gene TRBV14 combines with J gene TRBJ2-6; 7 positions match TRBD1. CDR1 and CDR2 (germline): SGHDN, FVKESK. The CDR3 has 18 amino acids. The ends lost 4 bases at V and 2 bases at J; junction bases unmatched: 11. Here the CDR3 DNA reads TGTGCCAGCAGCCCCTTCCGACAGGGATCGGCTGGGGCCAACGTCCTGACTTTC. Encoded protein: CASSPFRQGSAGANVLTF.

The genes are TRBV4-2 and TRBJ1-2; D not resolved. This CDR3 has 13 residues. Germline CDR1 LGHNA, CDR2 YNFKEQ. Trimming left V 1 base short and J 6 bases short, with 9 bases between. CDR3 coding DNA: TGTGCCAGCAGCCAAGTTGTCAACCATGGCTACACCTTC. Its protein is CASSQVVNHGYTF.

The chain links TRBV5-6 to TRBJ2-5, with 8 bases lining up with TRBD2. CDR3 size: 15 residues. J lost 5 bases, V lost 4 bases, and 10 bases had no gene match. Per the germline V gene, CDR1 is SGHDT and CDR2 is YYEEEE. The DNA for the CDR3 is TGTGCCAGCAGCGCTGGACTAGCTTGGCAGGAGACCCAGTACTTC. Its translation is CASSAGLAWQETQYF.

J is TRBJ1-1 and V is TRBV29-1, with 7 bases matching TRBD1. CDR1 SQVTM and CDR2 ANQGSEA come from the germline V gene. The CDR3 is 13 residues long. Unmatched junction bases numbered 6, after V lost 7 bases and J lost 1 base. As DNA, the CDR3 is TGCAGCGCAAGACAGGGACCGAACACTGAAGCTTTCTTT. It encodes CSARQGPNTEAFF.

This chain connects TRBV6-4 to TRBJ2-3; D unclear. V was clipped by 2 bases and J by 3 bases, with 9 bases between them. Germline V gene lookup returns CDR1 MRHNA and CDR2 SNTAGT. The CDR3 totals 14 residues. In nucleotides, the CDR3 is TGTGCCAGCAGTGACGATGAAAGAACAGATACGCAGTATTTT. It encodes CASSDDERTDTQYF.

This clone was observed a single time. The rearrangement uses TRBV6-1 and TRBJ2-2; D is uncertain. V was cut by 2 bases and J by 0 bases, with 13 bases left in between. Germline-derived CDR1 and CDR2 are MNHNS and SASEGT. The CDR3 sequence is 17 residues long. The CDR3 region has the DNA TGTGCCAGCAGTGAATTCCCGGCCGTGGCGAACACCGGGGAGCTGTTTTTT. Amino acids: CASSEFPAVANTGELFF.

The chain has TRBV19 and TRBJ1-1, with a possible D match to TRBD1 (5 bases). CDR3 length: 18 residues. The germline V gene has CDR1 LNHDA and CDR2 SQIVND (reference sequence). Trimming shortened V by 6 bases and J by 0 bases, and 23 bases separated the two germline ends. DNA of the CDR3: TGTGCCAGTAGAGGGGTTCCTCCCTCGTCGGGGATGAACACTGAAGCTTTCTTT. It specifies CASRGVPPSSGMNTEAFF.

The CDR3 coding sequence is TGTGCCAGCAGTTTATTGAAGACTAATTCACCCCTCCACTTT. The encoded protein is CASSLLKTNSPLHF. The V gene is TRBV28, the J gene TRBJ1-6; D call uncertain. Germline-derived CDR1 and CDR2 are MDHEN and SYDVKM. V was clipped by 1 base and J by 6 bases, with 7 bases between them. CDR3 length equals 14 residues.

The chain recombines TRBV5-5 with TRBJ1-4, with D possibly being TRBD1 (6 bases). Germline CDR1 is SGHKS and CDR2 is YYEKEE (reference sequence). V shed 0 bases and J shed 10 bases, with 10 bases lying between them. The CDR3 runs 13 residues. The chain's CDR3 is CASSLAGDGKLFF. Written as DNA, the CDR3 is TGTGCCAGCAGCTTGGCAGGGGACGGAAAACTGTTTTTT.

The chain joins TRBV7-9 to TRBJ1-2; the D gene is possibly TRBD1 (6 bases). CDR3 length equals 15 residues. The V gene lost 7 bases and the J gene lost 0 bases, with 15 bases spanning the gap. Germline-derived CDR1 and CDR2 are SEHNR and FQNEAQ (reference sequence). The CDR3 nucleotides are TGTGCCAGCACCCCGCCCGGGGGCACTAACTATGGCTACACCTTC. Translation: CASTPPGGTNYGYTF.

The V call is TRBV7-9, the J call TRBJ1-2, with D unresolved. This CDR3 contains 11 residues. Germline CDR1 SEHNR, CDR2 FQNEAQ (reference sequence). Trimming took off 5 bases at V and 7 bases at J, with 8 bases between the two ends. The DNA for the CDR3 is TGTGCCAGCAGCATAGGGCTTGGCTACACCTTC. Translated, it gives CASSIGLGYTF.

CDR3: CASSIVRGLDQPQHF. The CDR3, as DNA: TGTGCCAGTAGTATAGTTCGGGGGTTGGATCAGCCCCAGCATTTT. The V call is TRBV19, the J call TRBJ1-5; TRBD1 is a possible D gene (5 bases). Trimming removed 1 base at V and 5 bases at J, with 12 bases between. The CDR3 consists of 15 residues. Germline-derived CDR1 and CDR2 are LNHDA and SQIVND (reference sequence).

The CDR3 DNA reads TGTGCCAGCAGTGATCCAAGCTACAGCACAGATACGCAGTATTTT. It specifies CASSDPSYSTDTQYF. The rearrangement joins TRBV2 to TRBJ2-3; D unclear. The CDR3 has 15 residues. Germline loops: CDR1 SNHLY, CDR2 FYNNEI. The ends were cut back, 3 bases at V and 0 bases at J, with 10 bases in the middle.

The sample holds a few counts of this clone. This chain joins TRBV10-1 and TRBJ2-7; the match to TRBD2 covers 14 bases. CDR3 size: 15 residues. Germline CDR1 reads WNHNN; CDR2 reads SYGVQD (reference sequence). V was clipped by 8 bases and J by 2 bases; unmatched bases: 5. CDR3 coding DNA: TGCGCCAGCTCCCGACTAGCGGGAGGGCCCTACGAGCAGTACTTC. This encodes CASSRLAGGPYEQYF.

This chain connects TRBV4-1 to TRBJ2-2, with 8 bases identical to TRBD1. V lost 0 bases to trimming and J lost 7 bases; unmatched junction nucleotides: 7. The germline CDR1 and CDR2 sequences are MGHRA and YSYEKL. The CDR3 totals 16 residues. For the CDR3, the DNA is TGCGCCAGCAGCCAAGATAGGCAGGGGGCGATCGGGGAGCTGTTTTTT. It encodes CASSQDRQGAIGELFF.

A few counts support this clone. The rearrangement links TRBV7-2 to TRBJ2-5; possible D gene TRBD2, 5 bases. V lost 2 bases and J lost 2, with 18 bases in between. This CDR3 has 17 amino acids. Germline CDR1 and CDR2: SGHTA and FQGNSA. The CDR3 region has the DNA TGTGCCAGCAGCTTAACGATGAGGGTCCCACCTCAAGAGACCCAGTACTTC. This encodes CASSLTMRVPPQETQYF.